This T cell receptor beta chain comes out of a study of CXCR3-negative and CXCR3-positive naive CD8 T cells. Notes on the study in general: Naive cells with CXCR3 showed TRB CDR3s that were more hydrophobic than those in CXCR3-negative naive cells. Much lower diversity was found in memory CD8+ cells, while both naive subsets had comparably high diversity.

About this clonotype: Its specificity is not known.

With UMI labels, 5' RACE was used to prepare the TRB cDNA libraries. No DNA is given; TCRdb re-called the 5' RACE reads and lists each CDR3 protein once. This sample's table has approximately 100,000 distinct CDR3 sequences. Germline-derived CDR1 and CDR2 are SQVTM and ANQGSEA. The CDR3 consists of 11 residues. The specimen sequenced was naive CXCR3+ CD8+ T cells from blood. The subset denotes: CD45RO-CCR7+CD27+CD95- naive CD8+ T cells expressing CXCR3 (TNR3+). This chain joins TRBV29-1 and TRBJ1-5. This receptor was taken from a human donor in good health. Some clones in this sample may be carry-over from other donors' samples. CDR3 residues: CSVPTNQPQHF.